Listed below are T cell receptor beta chains from one sample, sequenced in a study of CD8+CD57+ T cells in acquired aplastic anemia. TCRdb reprocessed the reads with MiXCR, giving one entry per CDR3 protein. The data show 250,000 to 350,000 distinct CDR3 sequences, under 60% seen once. Sequenced material: sorted CD4+, CD8+, or CD8+CD57+ T cells (not recorded which) from PBMCs. Receptor source: a human donor with aplastic anemia. Each CDR3 is given with its conserved first and last residue. A D gene is named only where the DNA matches it firmly. Part of the rows lack a size; the others show once, few, many or a class for expanded clones.

TGTGCCAGCAGTAAATTCGGGCAGAACTATGGCTACACCTTC	CASSKFGQNYGYTF	TRBJ1-2	TRBV25-1	-	-
TGTGCCAGCAGCCCTAAGCACGAGCAGTACTTC	CASSPKHEQYF	TRBJ2-7	TRBV7-8	-	-
TGTGCCAGCACCACGCTCCAAGGGACAGGGGGCAATCAGCCCCAGCATTTT	CASTTLQGTGGNQPQHF	TRBJ1-5	TRBV19	few	TRBD1
TGCAGCGTTGAAGTAGGGACAGGAGCTAACTATGGCTACACCTTC	CSVEVGTGANYGYTF	TRBJ1-2	TRBV29-1	-	TRBD1
TGCGCCAGCAGTGAATCCGACAGGAACACTGAAGCTTTCTTT	CASSESDRNTEAFF	TRBJ1-1	TRBV10-1	-	-
TGTGCCAGTAGTATGTTTGGACCTAACTATGGCTACACCTTC	CASSMFGPNYGYTF	TRBJ1-2	TRBV19	-	-
TGCAGTGCCAAAACAGGGGGCAATCAGCCCCAGCATTTT	CSAKTGGNQPQHF	TRBJ1-5	TRBV20-1	many	TRBD1
TGTGCCAGCAGTGCCTGGACAGGCTATGGCTACACCTTC	CASSAWTGYGYTF	TRBJ1-2	TRBV12-3/TRBV12-4	-	TRBD1
TGTGCCATCAGTGCAGGGAGAGACACTGAAGCTTTCTTT	CAISAGRDTEAFF	TRBJ1-1	TRBV10-3	few	-
TGTGCCAGCAGTCCCCCGGGGGGCGATACGCAGTATTTT	CASSPPGGDTQYF	TRBJ2-3	TRBV7-9	-	-
TGCGCCAGCAGCTTTGGGTCCACTAGAAACACCATATATTTT	CASSFGSTRNTIYF	TRBJ1-3	TRBV5-1	-	-
TGTGCCAGCACCCCGGGACAGGGATGGGACGAGCAGTACTTC	CASTPGQGWDEQYF	TRBJ2-7	TRBV6-1	-	TRBD1
TGCAGTGCTAGAGTAGGCTATGGCTACACCTTC	CSARVGYGYTF	TRBJ1-2	TRBV20-1	-	-
TGTGCCAGCAGCGGGACAGCGGGGCCCCATAGGCAGTATTTT	CASSGTAGPHRQYF	TRBJ2-3	TRBV27	-	-
TGCGCCAGCAGGAGGGGATACGAGCAGTACTTC	CASRRGYEQYF	TRBJ2-7	TRBV5-1	-	-
TGTGCCAGCAGTGAAGCGCGGCTAGCGGGGTTATACTCCTACGAGCAGTACTTC	CASSEARLAGLYSYEQYF	TRBJ2-7	TRBV6-1	few	TRBD2
TGTGCCAGCAGCTATACGGGACTTTTTCAGTTCGGTGGGCAGTACTTC	CASSYTGLFQFGGQYF	TRBJ2-7	TRBV7-8	many	-
TGCGCCAGCAGTGGGACAGGCCGCCACCACGGTGAAGCTTTCTTT	CASSGTGRHHGEAFF	TRBJ1-1	TRBV10-1	-	TRBD1
TGCAGTGCCTTAAAGGGGCGAGGGGATACGCAGTATTTT	CSALKGRGDTQYF	TRBJ2-3	TRBV20-1	few	-
TGCGCCAGCAGCCCTTGGACTAGCGGGAACGGCGAGCAGTACTTC	CASSPWTSGNGEQYF	TRBJ2-7	TRBV5-1	few	TRBD2